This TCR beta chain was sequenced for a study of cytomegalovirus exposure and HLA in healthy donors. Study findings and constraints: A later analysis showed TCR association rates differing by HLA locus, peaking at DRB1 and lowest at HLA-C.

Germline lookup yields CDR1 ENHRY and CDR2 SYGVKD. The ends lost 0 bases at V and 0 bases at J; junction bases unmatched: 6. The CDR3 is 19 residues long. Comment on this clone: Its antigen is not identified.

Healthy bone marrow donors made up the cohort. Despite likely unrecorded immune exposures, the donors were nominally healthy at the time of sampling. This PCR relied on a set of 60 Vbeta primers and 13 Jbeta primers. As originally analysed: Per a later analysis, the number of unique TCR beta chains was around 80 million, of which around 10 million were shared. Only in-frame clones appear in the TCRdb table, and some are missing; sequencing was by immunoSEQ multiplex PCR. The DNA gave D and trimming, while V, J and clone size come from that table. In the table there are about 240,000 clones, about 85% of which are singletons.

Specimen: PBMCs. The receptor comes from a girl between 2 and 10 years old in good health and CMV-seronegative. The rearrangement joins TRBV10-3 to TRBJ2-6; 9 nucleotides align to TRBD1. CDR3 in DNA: TGTGCCATCAGTGAGTCGATGGACAGGGGAGGCTCTGGGGCCAACGTCCTGACTTTC. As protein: CAISESMDRGGSGANVLTF.